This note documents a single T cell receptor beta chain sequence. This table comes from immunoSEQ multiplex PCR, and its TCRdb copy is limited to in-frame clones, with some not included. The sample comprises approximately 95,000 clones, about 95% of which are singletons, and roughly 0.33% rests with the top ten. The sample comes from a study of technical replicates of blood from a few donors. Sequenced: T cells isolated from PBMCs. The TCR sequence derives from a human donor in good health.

CDR3 residues: CASLGSTDTQYF. Written as DNA, the CDR3 is TGTGCCAGTCTAGGAAGCACAGATACGCAGTATTTT. The chain couples TRBV10-3 to TRBJ2-3; D ambiguous. This CDR3 spans 12 amino acids. Germline V gene lookup returns CDR1 ENHRY and CDR2 SYGVKD. V lost 10 bases, J lost 0 bases, and 8 bases lay in between.